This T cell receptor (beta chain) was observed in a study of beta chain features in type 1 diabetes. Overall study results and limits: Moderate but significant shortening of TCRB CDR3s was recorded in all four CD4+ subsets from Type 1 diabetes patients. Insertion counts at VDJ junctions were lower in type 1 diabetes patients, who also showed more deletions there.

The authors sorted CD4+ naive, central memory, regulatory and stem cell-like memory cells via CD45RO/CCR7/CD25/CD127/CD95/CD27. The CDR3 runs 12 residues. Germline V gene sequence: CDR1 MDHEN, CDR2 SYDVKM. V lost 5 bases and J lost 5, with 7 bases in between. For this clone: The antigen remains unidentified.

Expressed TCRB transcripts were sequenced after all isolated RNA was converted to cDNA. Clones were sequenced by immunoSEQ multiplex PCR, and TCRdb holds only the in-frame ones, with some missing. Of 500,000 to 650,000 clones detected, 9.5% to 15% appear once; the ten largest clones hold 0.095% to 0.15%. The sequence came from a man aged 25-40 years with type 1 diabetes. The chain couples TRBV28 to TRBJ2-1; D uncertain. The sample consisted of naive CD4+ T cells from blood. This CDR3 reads CASSVQDNEQFF. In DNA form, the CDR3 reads TGTGCCAGCAGTGTTCAAGACAATGAGCAGTTCTTC.